The rows below give T cell receptor beta chains drawn from one sample of a study of tumor-infiltrating lymphocytes in oesophageal squamous cell carcinoma. Each CDR3 protein is one row after TCRdb ran MiXCR on the PCR reads. This table has some 12,000 distinct CDR3 sequences, about three fifths appearing once. The sequenced sample was esophageal tumor tissue. Every receptor here comes from a male donor with esophageal squamous cell carcinoma. Both conserved end residues are part of each CDR3. Fields, in order: clone size, V gene, J gene, D gene, CDR3 DNA, CDR3 protein. The D gene is left open where the match is weak. Some rows have no size entry. The others give once, few or many, or a class for an expanded clone.

NA,TRBV7-2,TRBJ1-2,TRBD1,TGTGCCAGCAGAGAGGGGACAGGGCGCTATGGCTACACCTTC,CASREGTGRYGYTF
NA,TRBV7-6,TRBJ2-1,NA,TGTGCCAGCAGCTTGTGGCGAACCGGGAATGAGCAGTTCTTC,CASSLWRTGNEQFF
NA,TRBV6-6,TRBJ2-3,NA,TGTGCCAGCAGTAGGACGGATACTGCTCCAGATACGCAGTATTTT,CASSRTDTAPDTQYF
large,TRBV7-8,TRBJ2-7,NA,TGTGCCAGCAGCTTAAGTCGGAGGGGTGGCTACGAGCAGTACTTC,CASSLSRRGGYEQYF
NA,TRBV20-1,TRBJ2-7,TRBD2,TGCAGTGCTAGAGATTCCGGGTGGGCGGGAGGACAGTACGAGCAGTACTTC,CSARDSGWAGGQYEQYF
medium-sized,TRBV11-3,TRBJ2-7,NA,TGTGCCAGCAGCTTTTCAGGATTATGGGGGAGCTCCTACGAGCAGTACTTC,CASSFSGLWGSSYEQYF
many,TRBV12-3/TRBV12-4,TRBJ2-3,NA,TGTGCCAGCAGTTTACAGGGGAGGAGCACAGATACGCAGTATTTT,CASSLQGRSTDTQYF
NA,TRBV7-9,TRBJ1-1,NA,TGTGCCAGCAGCTTACTGGGGGCGACCACTGAAGCTTTCTTT,CASSLLGATTEAFF
NA,TRBV7-6,TRBJ2-2,NA,TGTGCTAGCAGCTTAGGGCAGGGCTACACCGGGGAGCTGTTTTTT,CASSLGQGYTGELFF
NA,TRBV7-2,TRBJ1-5,NA,TGTGCCAGCAGCTTAGAATGGCAGGTCAATCAGCCCCAGCATTTT,CASSLEWQVNQPQHF
few,TRBV12-3/TRBV12-4,TRBJ1-2,TRBD1,TGTGCCAGCAGTCCGGGACAGGGCTATGGCTACACCTTC,CASSPGQGYGYTF
NA,TRBV12-3/TRBV12-4,TRBJ2-7,NA,TGTGCCAGCAGCGACCGACCGTCCAGCTCCTACGAGCAGTACTTC,CASSDRPSSSYEQYF
NA,TRBV10-3,TRBJ1-6,NA,TGTGCCATCCAGGGAGATCGTTCACCCCTCAACTTT,CAIQGDRSPLNF
medium-sized,TRBV28,TRBJ2-5,TRBD2,TGTGCCAGCAGCCCTACTAGCGGGACGCAGACCCAGTACTTC,CASSPTSGTQTQYF
once,TRBV6-1,TRBJ2-5,NA,TGTGCCACCCAGCTGGGGGGTTCCCAAGAGACCCAGTACTTC,CATQLGGSQETQYF
many,TRBV6-2/TRBV6-3,TRBJ2-5,NA,TGTGCCAGCGAGGCAGGGGCGGAGACCCAGTACTTC,CASEAGAETQYF
many,TRBV27,TRBJ2-7,TRBD2,TGTGCCAGCAGTTTATCCCTCCCTTTAGCGGGATTTACCTACGAGCAGTACTTC,CASSLSLPLAGFTYEQYF
once,TRBV7-4,TRBJ1-2,NA,TGTGCCAGCAGCCAGGACTTTAACTATGGCTACACCTTC,CASSQDFNYGYTF